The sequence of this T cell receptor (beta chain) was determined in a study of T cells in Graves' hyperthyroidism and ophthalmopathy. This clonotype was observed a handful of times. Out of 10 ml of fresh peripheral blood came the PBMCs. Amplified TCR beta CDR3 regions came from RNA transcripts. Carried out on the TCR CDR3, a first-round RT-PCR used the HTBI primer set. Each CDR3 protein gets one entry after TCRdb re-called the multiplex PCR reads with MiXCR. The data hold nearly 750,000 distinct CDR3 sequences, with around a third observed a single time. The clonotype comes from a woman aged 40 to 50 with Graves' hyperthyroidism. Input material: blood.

The CDR3 protein is CASSTRTGAAYEQYF. The CDR3, as DNA: TGTGCCAGCAGCACGCGGACAGGGGCTGCCTACGAGCAGTACTTC. This rearrangement joins TRBV7-2 to TRBJ2-7; 9 bases are a match to TRBD1. V dropped 5 bases and J dropped 2; count of bases not matched to a gene: 7. The CDR3 is 15 amino acids. Germline lookup yields CDR1 SGHTA and CDR2 FQGNSA.